What follows describes a single TCR beta chain. This clonotype came up a few times. Its antigen is unknown. At one boundary the junction diverges from the germline segment, which might be a read error. The source of the sample is a study of molecular identifiers for immune sequencing clone quantification (dated by TCRdb to 2017 to 2018). For the study in its entirety: In a replicate experiment, RNA from roughly 18,000 or 92,000 naive CD8 T cells was split into five aliquots, four of which were sequenced. CD8 T cells were used in a methods study to benchmark molecular-identifier clustering-based TCR repertoire sequencing (MIDCIRS) and TCR RNA copy counting.

To prepare the library, PCR was applied. TCRdb records Illumina HiSeq 4000 as the sequencer. Bulk TCR libraries were prepared as previously described, using TCR primers listed in Table S5. Purification of total RNA was performed with the Qiagen AllPrep DNA/RNA kit. Before analysis, reads from multiple sequencing runs of the same library were pooled. Concerning the study's data processing: Only reads with exact TCR constant sequence were kept, trimmed to 150 nt, and grouped by their 12-nt molecular barcodes. Reads inside each barcode group were sub-clustered using a 15% Levenshtein threshold, and a quality-weighted consensus sequence was constructed for each RNA molecule. Non-functional sequences were filtered out, along with any lower-count sequence sitting one edit away from another sequence. Based on a fit of two negative binomial distributions, barcode sub-clusters having less than 20% of the maximum read count were discarded. The raw public reads went through TCRdb reprocessing: fastp at Q25, MiXCR clone calling, in-frame beta chains kept. Identical CDR3 protein sequences are pooled into one entry, listed with their most common genes and DNA. These V and J calls are TCRdb output, not the study's own analysis. A total of around 40,000 distinct CDR3 sequences appear in this sample, 15% to 20% of them only once. Under 1.4% of the sample goes to the ten largest clones.

Libraries of naive CD8 T cells were built from anywhere between roughly 18,000 and 1,000,000 sorted cells, with 10%, 30% or 50% of the purified RNA used. Naive CD8 T cells were FACS-sorted as CD8+CD4-CCR7+CD45RA+ on a BD FACSAria II into RLT Plus buffer. To test detection sensitivity, Jurkat RNA equivalent to nine to ten TCR copies was spiked into samples of roughly 18,000-1,000,000 naive CD8 T cells. Enrichment of CD8 T cells was done with RosetteSep CD8+ T Cell Enrichment Cocktail plus Ficoll-Paque, and ACK red cell lysis came afterward. Results the study describes overall, beyond this receptor: Modeling indicated approximately 3.1 TCR RNA copies recovered per cell, compared with roughly 9.7 by digital PCR, which implies a capture efficiency of approximately 29%. Spiked-in Jurkat TCR RNA equal to a single cell's worth was reported to be detectable even within 1,100,000 naive CD8 T cells. When barcode sub-clustering was not used, chimeric consensus sequences inflated TCR diversity, with chimeras reaching as high as 47%. In CMV-specific effector cells, clones with more than 20 RNA copies accounted for over 99% of molecules, whereas in naive cells such clones accounted for under 1%. Naive libraries contained spiked-in Jurkat TCR RNA (approximately nine copies' worth), which is not part of the donor repertoire. Highly expanded clone sizes could be underestimated because identical TCR molecules may share a barcode.

Sequenced material: naive CD8+ T cells from blood, with Jurkat cell RNA spiked in. The cell subset or site tag for this specimen amounts to: FACS-sorted CD8+CD4-CCR7+CD45RA+ naive T cells. This TCR was recovered from a human donor in good health. Some libraries in this study had Jurkat cell RNA spiked in.

The CDR3 here reads CASSLGSDTQCF. The DNA sequence is as follows: TGTGCCAGCAGCCTCGGTTCCGATACGCAGTGTTTT. The chain uses TRBV3-1 and TRBJ2-3, with no confident D gene call. The cysteine opens and the phenylalanine closes a CDR3 of 12 amino acids. The DNA shown is the 36-base CDR3, in frame from base 1. CDR1 is given as LGHDT and CDR2 as YNNKEL, both from the germline V gene (reference sequence).